This T cell receptor (beta chain) stems from a study of OX40 agonist ivuxolimab in advanced cancers. In the study overall: Dose-escalation patients were diagnosed with hepatocellular carcinoma, melanoma, renal cell cancer or head and neck cancer. Allowance was made for prior anti-PD-1, anti-PD-L1 or anti-CTLA-4 therapy, and about 37% had some. Partial responses, seen in three patients, involved one hepatocellular carcinoma and two cutaneous melanomas.

Produced via immunoSEQ multiplex PCR; TCRdb's table is partial and in-frame only. The sample includes some 49,000 clones, 85% of them seen just once. To note about this clone: Its antigen is unidentified.

The CDR3 length is 15 residues. Germline values: CDR1 SGHTA, CDR2 FQGTGA. Losses at the gene ends were 5 bases for V and 4 bases for J; bases not matched to a gene: 4. Study-wide results and caveats: At 0.1 to 3.0 mg/kg and by week 6, CD4+ and CD8+ T cells in the blood had expanded clonally.

The input for sequencing was CD4+ or CD8+ T cells sorted from blood, taken in a trial of the OX40 agonist ivuxolimab. This chain joins TRBV7-3 and TRBJ2-3; 12 nucleotides match TRBD1. The receptor comes from an adult with an advanced solid tumor such as melanoma, head and neck, liver or kidney cancer. The DNA for the CDR3 is TGTGCCAGCAGCCCATGGGACAGGGGGCCAGATACGCAGTATTTT. This sequence encodes CASSPWDRGPDTQYF.